This T cell receptor beta chain derives from a study of blood T cell repertoires in COVID-19. Study-wide background: Sources were T cells, B-cell-depleted T cells, or PBMCs; the material itself was cDNA or gDNA.

This table comes from immunoSEQ multiplex PCR, and its TCRdb copy is limited to in-frame clones, with some not included. The sample has more than 200,000 clones; around 82% are singletons. V lost 4 bases and J lost 5, with 14 bases in between. This CDR3 region has 13 residues. The germline V gene encodes CDR1 SQVTM and CDR2 ANQGSEA. The chain combines TRBV29-1 with TRBJ1-1, with no clear D. This TCR was sampled from a man aged 35 to 55 with active or convalescent COVID-19. The specimen sequenced was peripheral blood. CDR3 in amino acids: CSVVMTLGTEAFF. CDR3 nucleotide sequence: TGCAGCGTTGTGATGACTCTCGGAACTGAAGCTTTCTTT.